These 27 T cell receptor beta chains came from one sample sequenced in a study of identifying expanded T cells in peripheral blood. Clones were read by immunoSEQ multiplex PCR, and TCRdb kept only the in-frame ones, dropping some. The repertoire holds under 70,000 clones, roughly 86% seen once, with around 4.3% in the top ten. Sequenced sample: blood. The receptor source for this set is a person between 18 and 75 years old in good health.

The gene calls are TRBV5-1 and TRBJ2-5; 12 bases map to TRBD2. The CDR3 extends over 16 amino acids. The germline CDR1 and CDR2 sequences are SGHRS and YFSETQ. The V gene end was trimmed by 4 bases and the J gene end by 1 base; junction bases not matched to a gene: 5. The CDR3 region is CASSIGTSGPQETQYF. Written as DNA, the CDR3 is TGCGCCAGCAGCATAGGGACTAGCGGGCCCCAAGAGACCCAGTACTTC.

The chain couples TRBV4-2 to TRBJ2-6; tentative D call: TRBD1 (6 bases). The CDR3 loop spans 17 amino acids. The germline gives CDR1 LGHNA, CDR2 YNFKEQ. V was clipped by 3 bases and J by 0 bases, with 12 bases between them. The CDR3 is CASSQRGQLSGANVLTF. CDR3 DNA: TGTGCCAGCAGCCAGCGCGGACAGCTCTCTGGGGCCAACGTCCTGACTTTC.

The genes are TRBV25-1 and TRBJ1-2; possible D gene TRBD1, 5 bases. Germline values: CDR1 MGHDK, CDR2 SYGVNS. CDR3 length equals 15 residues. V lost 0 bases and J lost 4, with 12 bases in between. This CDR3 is CASSEYRTGSYGYTF. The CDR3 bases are TGTGCCAGCAGTGAATACCGTACAGGATCCTATGGCTACACCTTC.

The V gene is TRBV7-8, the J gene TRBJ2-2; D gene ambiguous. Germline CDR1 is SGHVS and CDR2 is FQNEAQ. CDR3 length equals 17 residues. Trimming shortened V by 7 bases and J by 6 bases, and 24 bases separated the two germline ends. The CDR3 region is CASTETPQTLRAGELFF. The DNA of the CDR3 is TGTGCCAGCACCGAGACCCCCCAGACCCTCCGGGCCGGGGAGCTGTTTTTT.

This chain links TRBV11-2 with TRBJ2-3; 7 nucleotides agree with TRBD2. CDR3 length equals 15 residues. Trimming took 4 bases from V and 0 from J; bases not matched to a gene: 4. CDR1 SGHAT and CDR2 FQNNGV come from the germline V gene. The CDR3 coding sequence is TGTGCCAGCAGCTCTCCTAGCGGTAGCACAGATACGCAGTATTTT. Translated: CASSSPSGSTDTQYF.

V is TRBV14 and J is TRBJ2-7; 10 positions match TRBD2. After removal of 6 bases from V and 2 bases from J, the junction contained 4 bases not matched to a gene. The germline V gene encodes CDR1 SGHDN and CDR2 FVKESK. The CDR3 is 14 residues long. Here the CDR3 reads CASSTSGITYEQYF. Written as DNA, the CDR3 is TGTGCCAGCAGTACTAGCGGGATCACCTACGAGCAGTACTTC.

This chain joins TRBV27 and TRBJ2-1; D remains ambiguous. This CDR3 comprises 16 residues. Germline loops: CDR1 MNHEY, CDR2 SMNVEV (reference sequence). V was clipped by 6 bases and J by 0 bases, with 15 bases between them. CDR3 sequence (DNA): TGTGCCAGCAGCTTCCGTAACGGCCCCTCCTACAATGAGCAGTTCTTC. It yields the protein CASSFRNGPSYNEQFF.

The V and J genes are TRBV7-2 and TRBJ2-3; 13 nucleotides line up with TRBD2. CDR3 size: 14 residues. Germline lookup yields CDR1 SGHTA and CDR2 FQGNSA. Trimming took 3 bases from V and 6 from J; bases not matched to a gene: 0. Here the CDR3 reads CASSLGLAGDTQYF. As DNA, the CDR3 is TGTGCCAGCAGCTTGGGACTAGCGGGGGATACGCAGTATTTT.

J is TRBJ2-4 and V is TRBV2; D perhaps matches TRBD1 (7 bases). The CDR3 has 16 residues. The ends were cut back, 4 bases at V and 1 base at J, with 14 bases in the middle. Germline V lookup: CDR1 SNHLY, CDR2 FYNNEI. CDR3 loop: CASSGRGTWAKNIQYF. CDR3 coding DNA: TGTGCCAGCAGTGGCAGGGGGACTTGGGCCAAAAACATTCAGTACTTC. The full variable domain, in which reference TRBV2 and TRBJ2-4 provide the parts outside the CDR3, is EPEVTQTPSHQVTQMGQEVILRCVPISNHLYFYWYRQILGQKVEFLVSFYNNEISEKSEIFDDQFSVERPDGSNFTLKIRSTKLEDSAMYFCASSGRGTWAKNIQYFGAGTRLSVL.

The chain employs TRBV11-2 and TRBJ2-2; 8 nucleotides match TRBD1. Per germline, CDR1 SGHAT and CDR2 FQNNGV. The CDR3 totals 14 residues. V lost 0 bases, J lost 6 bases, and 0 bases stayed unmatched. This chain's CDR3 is CASSLEDRAGELFF. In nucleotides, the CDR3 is TGTGCCAGCAGCTTAGAGGACAGGGCCGGGGAGCTGTTTTTT.

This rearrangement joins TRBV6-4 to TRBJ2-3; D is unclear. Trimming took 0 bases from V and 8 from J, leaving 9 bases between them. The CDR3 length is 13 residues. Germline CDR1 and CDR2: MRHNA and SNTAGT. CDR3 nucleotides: TGTGCCAGCAGTGACTCTGATTTAGGTACGCAGTATTTT. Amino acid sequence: CASSDSDLGTQYF.

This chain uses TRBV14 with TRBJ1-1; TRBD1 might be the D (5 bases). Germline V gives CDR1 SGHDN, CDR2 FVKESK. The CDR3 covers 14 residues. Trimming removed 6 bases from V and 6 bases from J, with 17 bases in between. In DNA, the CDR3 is TGTGCCAGCAGTTTGTTCCCCGCGGGGGCTGAAGCTTTCTTT. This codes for CASSLFPAGAEAFF.

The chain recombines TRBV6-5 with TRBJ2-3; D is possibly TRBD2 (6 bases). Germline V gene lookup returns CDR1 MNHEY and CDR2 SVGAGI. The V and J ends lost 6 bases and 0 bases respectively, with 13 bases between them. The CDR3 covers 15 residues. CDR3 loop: CASSLGGTSTDTQYF. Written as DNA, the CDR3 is TGTGCCAGCAGCCTGGGGGGAACTAGCACAGATACGCAGTATTTT.

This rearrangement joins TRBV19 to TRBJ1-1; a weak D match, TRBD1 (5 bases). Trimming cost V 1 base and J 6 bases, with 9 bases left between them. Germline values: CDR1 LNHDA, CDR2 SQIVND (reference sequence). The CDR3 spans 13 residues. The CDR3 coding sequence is TGTGCCAGTAGTATAGTAGCGGGGGCTGAAGCTTTCTTT. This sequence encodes CASSIVAGAEAFF.

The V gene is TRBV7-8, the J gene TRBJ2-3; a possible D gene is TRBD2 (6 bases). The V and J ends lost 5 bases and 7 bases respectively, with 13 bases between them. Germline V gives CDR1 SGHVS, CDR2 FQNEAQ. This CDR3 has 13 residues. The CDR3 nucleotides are TGTGCCAGCAGCCCCCGGACTACCAATACGCAGTATTTT. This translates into CASSPRTTNTQYF.

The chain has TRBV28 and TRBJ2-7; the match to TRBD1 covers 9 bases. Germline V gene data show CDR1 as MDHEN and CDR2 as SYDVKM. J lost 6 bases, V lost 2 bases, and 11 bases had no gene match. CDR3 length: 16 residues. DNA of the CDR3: TGTGCCAGCAGTTTAGTGACAGGGGGTATTGTAGGCGAGCAGTACTTC. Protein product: CASSLVTGGIVGEQYF.

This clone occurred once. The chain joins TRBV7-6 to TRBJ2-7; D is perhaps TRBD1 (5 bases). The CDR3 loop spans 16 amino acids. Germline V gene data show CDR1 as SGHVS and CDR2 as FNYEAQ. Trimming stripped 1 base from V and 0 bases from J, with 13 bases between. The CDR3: CASSLEADSSSYEQYF. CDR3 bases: TGTGCCAGCAGCTTAGAGGCCGACAGTAGCTCCTACGAGCAGTACTTC.

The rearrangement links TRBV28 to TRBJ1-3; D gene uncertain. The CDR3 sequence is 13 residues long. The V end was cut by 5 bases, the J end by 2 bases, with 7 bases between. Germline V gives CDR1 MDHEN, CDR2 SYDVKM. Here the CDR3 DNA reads TGTGCCAGCAGTCCCTCCGCTGGAAACACCATATATTTT. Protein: CASSPSAGNTIYF.

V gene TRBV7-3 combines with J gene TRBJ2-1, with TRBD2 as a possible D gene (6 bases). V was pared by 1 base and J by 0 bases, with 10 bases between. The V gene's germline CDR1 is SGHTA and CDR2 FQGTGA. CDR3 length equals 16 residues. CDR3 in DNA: TGTGCCAGCAGCTTAATGGGGGGTAGCTCCTACAATGAGCAGTTCTTC. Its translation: CASSLMGGSSYNEQFF.

This chain's CDR3 is CASSVGGVASHEQYF. The DNA of the CDR3 is TGTGCCAGCAGCGTAGGAGGGGTGGCAAGCCACGAGCAGTACTTC. V gene TRBV9 combines with J gene TRBJ2-7; the D gene could be TRBD1 or TRBD2 (5 bases each). Trimming took 0 bases from V and 5 from J, leaving 15 bases between them. The CDR3 extends over 15 amino acids. Germline lookup yields CDR1 SGDLS and CDR2 YYNGEE.

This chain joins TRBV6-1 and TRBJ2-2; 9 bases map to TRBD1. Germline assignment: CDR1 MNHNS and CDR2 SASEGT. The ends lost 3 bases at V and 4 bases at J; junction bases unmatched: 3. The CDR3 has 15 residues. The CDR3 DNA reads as TGTGCCAGCAGTGAGGGACAGGGTACCACCGGGGAGCTGTTTTTT. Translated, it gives CASSEGQGTTGELFF.

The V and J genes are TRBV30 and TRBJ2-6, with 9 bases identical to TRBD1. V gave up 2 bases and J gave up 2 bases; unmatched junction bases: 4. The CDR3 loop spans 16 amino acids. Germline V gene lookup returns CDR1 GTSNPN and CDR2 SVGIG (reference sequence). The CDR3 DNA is TGTGCCTGGAGTTCCACAGGGGGCGCTGGGGCCAACGTCCTGACTTTC. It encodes CAWSSTGGAGANVLTF.

The CDR3 region has the DNA TGTGCCAGCAGCCAGTGGACAGGGGACAGAACCTACGAGCAGTACTTC. The encoded protein is CASSQWTGDRTYEQYF. This chain links TRBV4-2 with TRBJ2-7; 9 bases map to TRBD1. The CDR3 loop spans 16 amino acids. Germline V gene sequence: CDR1 LGHNA, CDR2 YNFKEQ. The V gene end was trimmed by 3 bases and the J gene end by 2 bases; junction bases not matched to a gene: 8.

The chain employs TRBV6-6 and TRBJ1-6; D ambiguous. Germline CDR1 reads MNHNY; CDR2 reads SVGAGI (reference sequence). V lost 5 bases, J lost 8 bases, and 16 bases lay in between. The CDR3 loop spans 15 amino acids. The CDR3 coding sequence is TGTGCCAGCAGTCCGCAGGACGTTGACTATTCACCCCTCCACTTT. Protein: CASSPQDVDYSPLHF.

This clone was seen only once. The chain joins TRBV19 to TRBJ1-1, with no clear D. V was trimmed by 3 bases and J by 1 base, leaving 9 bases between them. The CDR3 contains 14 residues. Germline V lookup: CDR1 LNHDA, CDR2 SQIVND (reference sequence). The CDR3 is CASSIGRSNTEAFF. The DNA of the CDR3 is TGTGCCAGTAGTATCGGGAGGTCGAACACTGAAGCTTTCTTT.

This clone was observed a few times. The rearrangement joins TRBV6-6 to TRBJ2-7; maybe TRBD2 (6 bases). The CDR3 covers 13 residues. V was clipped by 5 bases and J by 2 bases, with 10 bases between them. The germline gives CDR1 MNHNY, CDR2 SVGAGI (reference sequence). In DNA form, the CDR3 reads TGTGCCAGCAGTCGGGACTCCACCTACGAGCAGTACTTC. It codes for CASSRDSTYEQYF.

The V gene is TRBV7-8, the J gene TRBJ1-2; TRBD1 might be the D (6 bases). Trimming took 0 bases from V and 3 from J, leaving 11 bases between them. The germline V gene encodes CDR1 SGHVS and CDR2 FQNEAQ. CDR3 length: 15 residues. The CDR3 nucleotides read TGTGCCAGCAGCTTAGCCAGGACAGCGCACTATGGCTACACCTTC. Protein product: CASSLARTAHYGYTF.